This T cell receptor (beta chain) was recovered during a study of blood T cell repertoires in COVID-19 (dated by TCRdb to 2019 to 2021). Describing the broader study: Samples from collaborators originated in the United States, Italy and Spain and spanned both the acute and convalescent phases of COVID-19. Samples came from the ongoing ImmuneRACE study (first 160 participants) plus 1,254 subjects from 6 global collaborators. The dataset comprised deeply sampled blood TCRbeta repertoires from subjects exposed to, actively infected with, or recovered from COVID-19. A de-identified subject ID, COVID-19 status, age in years and sex were almost always included in the sample metadata. Where available, HLA class I and class II types were obtained from metadata supplied by the sample provider rather than from assay-based typing. The prospective study material was composed of cDNA or gDNA derived from T cells, B-cell-depleted T cells, or PBMCs. The repertoires were released in a freely available public database intended as a resource for research on the immune response to SARS-CoV-2. Findings and caveats that apply to the study as a whole: The amount of clinical and demographic metadata varied by source and participant and was provided uncurated.

Spanning cysteine to phenylalanine, the CDR3 consists of 14 amino acids. Only the CDR3 DNA is retained, 42 bases long and in frame from the first base. The junction shows trimming of 7 bases on V and 8 bases on J, and the gene matches do not reach 8 bases of it. From the germline V gene, CDR1 is MNHEY and CDR2 is SVGAGI. Note on this clone: It lacks a known antigen. Per-base qualities were not stored, and no clone one base away is much larger.

Each collaborating institution followed its own protocols to collect whole blood in K2EDTA tubes. For TCRbeta analysis, collaborators shipped samples in one of three forms: frozen whole blood, isolated PBMCs, or DNA extracted from either of those sample types. TCRbeta CDR3 regions were amplified from genomic DNA by means of the immunoSEQ Assay, a bias-controlled multiplex PCR. The study's processing was this. The number of nucleated cells in each sample was estimated by amplification of reference gene primers within the assay. Sequence reads were collapsed and filtered to measure the absolute abundance of every unique TCRbeta CDR3 rearrangement. For each sample, productive Simpson clonality was calculated by taking the square root of Simpson's diversity index across productive rearrangements. As stored in TCRdb, this immuneACCESS dataset retains in-frame rearrangements with V and J assigned. A fraction of the clones does not appear; measured against another copy, unresolved V genes explain less than half of the discrepancy, and the remainder lacks a known reason. V, J and clone size reflect that table, while D and trimming were determined from the DNA. The sample table records 250,000 to 350,000 clones; 89% of these occur just once. The ten largest clones add up to around an eighth of the sample.

Recombination joined TRBV6-5 with TRBJ1-6; a stretch of 7 junction bases matches TRBD1. Sequences were obtained from peripheral blood. The receptor was isolated from a woman aged 55-70 years with acute or convalescent COVID-19. The CDR3 is CASTERGRYSPLHF. The nucleotide sequence is TGTGCCAGCACCGAGAGGGGGCGATATTCACCCCTCCACTTT.